This is a list of T cell receptor beta chains from one sample in a study of identical twins. Each CDR3 protein is one row after TCRdb ran MiXCR on the 5' RACE reads. The repertoire holds roughly 240,000 distinct CDR3 sequences, with approximately 7.3% as singletons. This sample also belongs to another study, concerning yellow fever vaccine responses in identical twins.

The material sequenced was CD8+ T cells sorted from blood. The receptors were gathered from a woman aged 18-29 years in good health. CDR3s include the opening cysteine and the closing phenylalanine or tryptophan. The D gene is left open where the match is weak. Clone size is stated in some rows and not others, as once, few, many or a class when expanded.

V	size	D	J	DNA	CDR3
TRBV20-1	NA	NA	TRBJ1-5	TGCAGTGCACAGAACCCACAGGGTTGGGGTCAGCCCCAGCATTTT	CSAQNPQGWGQPQHF
TRBV7-9	NA	NA	TRBJ2-3	TGTGCCAGCAGCTCCCGGGAAGGGGTAGTCACAGATACGCAGTATTTT	CASSSREGVVTDTQYF
TRBV5-1	NA	TRBD2	TRBJ2-2	TGCGCCAGCAGCTTCGGGACTAGCAACACCGGGGAGCTGTTTTTT	CASSFGTSNTGELFF
TRBV10-3	many	TRBD1	TRBJ1-5	TGTGCCATCAGTGGTGACAGGGGTGCTAATGAGCCCCAGCATTTT	CAISGDRGANEPQHF
TRBV12-3/TRBV12-4	many	NA	TRBJ1-2	TGTGCCAGCAGTGACATGAGGGGGGCTGAATATGGCTACACCTTC	CASSDMRGAEYGYTF
TRBV6-1	few	TRBD1	TRBJ2-5	TGTGCCAGCACCGGACAGGGGGATGTGACCCAGTACTTC	CASTGQGDVTQYF
TRBV7-8	few	NA	TRBJ2-1	TGTGCCAGCAGCTTGGTCCGGGGTCGTGGGGTAGATGAGCAGTTCTTC	CASSLVRGRGVDEQFF
TRBV12-3/TRBV12-4	many	NA	TRBJ1-4	TGTGCCAGCCGGGGCCTCAATGAAAAACTGTTTTTT	CASRGLNEKLFF
TRBV28	few	TRBD1	TRBJ2-5	TGTGCCAGCATCCAGGCGTCGGACAGGGTGGCGACCCAGTACTTC	CASIQASDRVATQYF
TRBV5-1	many	NA	TRBJ2-3	TGCGCCAGCAGCTTTTCTAGCACAGATACGCAGTATTTT	CASSFSSTDTQYF
TRBV6-1	many	NA	TRBJ1-1	TGTGCCAGCAGTGAAGCGGACGCGGCTGAAGCTTTCTTT	CASSEADAAEAFF
TRBV18	NA	NA	TRBJ1-5	TGTGCCAGCTCACCAAGGGGGGGCAATCAGCCCCAGCATTTT	CASSPRGGNQPQHF
TRBV29-1	many	NA	TRBJ1-2	TGCAGCGCTAGGGAAGAGGATCCTGGCTATGGCTACACCTTC	CSAREEDPGYGYTF
TRBV6-2/TRBV6-3	few	NA	TRBJ1-1	TGTGCCAGCAGTTACATACGCGGTAGGGAGGTTTCGACGATGAACACTGAAGCTTTCTTT	CASSYIRGREVSTMNTEAFF
TRBV7-9	many	NA	TRBJ1-4	TGTGCCAGCAGCTTCTTGGACAGCGCCGGTGAAAAACTGTTTTTT	CASSFLDSAGEKLFF
TRBV6-5	few	NA	TRBJ2-5	TGTGCCAGCAGTTACACGACAAGGGGGGAAGAGACCCAGTACTTC	CASSYTTRGEETQYF
TRBV12-3/TRBV12-4	many	NA	TRBJ1-4	TGTGCCAGCAGTTTATCAGGGGCTACAAAGCTGTTTTTT	CASSLSGATKLFF
TRBV14	few	NA	TRBJ1-5	TGTGCCAGCAGCCAAGACAGGCGGCGCAATCAGCCCCAGCATTTT	CASSQDRRRNQPQHF
TRBV6-2/TRBV6-3	few	NA	TRBJ2-2	TGTGCCAGCAGTAACGGAGAGGTCCCTACGAACACCGGGGAGCTGTTTTTT	CASSNGEVPTNTGELFF
TRBV15	NA	TRBD1	TRBJ2-3	TGTGCCACCAGCGGGGACAGAAGGGGAGATACGCAGTATTTT	CATSGDRRGDTQYF
TRBV9	few	NA	TRBJ2-3	TGTGCCAGCAGCGTATGGGTAGAAGATACAGATACGCAGTATTTT	CASSVWVEDTDTQYF
TRBV6-4	NA	TRBD2	TRBJ2-7	TGTGCCAGCAGTGAGCGGGAGGGCCCCTACGAGCAGTACTTC	CASSEREGPYEQYF